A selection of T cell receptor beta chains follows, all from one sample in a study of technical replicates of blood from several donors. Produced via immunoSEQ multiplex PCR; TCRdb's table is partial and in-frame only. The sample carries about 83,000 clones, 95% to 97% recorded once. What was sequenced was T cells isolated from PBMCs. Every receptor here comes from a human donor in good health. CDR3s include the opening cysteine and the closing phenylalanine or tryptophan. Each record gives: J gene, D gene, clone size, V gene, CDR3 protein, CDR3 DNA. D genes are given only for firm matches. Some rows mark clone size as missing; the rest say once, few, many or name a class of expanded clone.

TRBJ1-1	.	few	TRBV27	CATLGTLNTEAFF	TGTGCCACCCTGGGCACATTGAACACTGAAGCTTTCTTT
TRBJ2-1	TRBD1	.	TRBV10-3	CAISSEDRGDEQFF	TGTGCCATCAGTTCGGAGGACAGGGGGGATGAGCAGTTCTTC
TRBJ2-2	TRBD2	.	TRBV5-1	CASSLVRLAANTGELFF	TGCGCCAGCAGCTTGGTGAGGCTAGCGGCGAACACCGGGGAGCTGTTTTTT
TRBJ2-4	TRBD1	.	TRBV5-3	CARSFRQGDPLIAKNIQYF	TGTGCCAGAAGTTTCCGACAGGGAGACCCCCTAATAGCCAAAAACATTCAGTACTTC
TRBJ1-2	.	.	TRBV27	CASSFMRTGISPTPYTF	TGTGCCAGCAGTTTTATGAGGACGGGAATCTCTCCTACCCCATACACCTTC
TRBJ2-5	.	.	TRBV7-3	CASSLLQGPQETQYF	TGTGCCAGCAGCTTATTACAGGGCCCCCAAGAGACCCAGTACTTC
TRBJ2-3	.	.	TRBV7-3	CASSPAHTDTQYF	TGTGCCAGCAGCCCCGCGCATACGGATACGCAGTATTTT
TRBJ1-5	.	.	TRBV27	CASRPGGLNQPQHF	TGTGCCAGCAGACCCGGGGGACTCAATCAGCCCCAGCATTTT
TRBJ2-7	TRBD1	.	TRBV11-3	CASSLGDRAMYEQYF	TGTGCCAGCAGCTTAGGAGACAGGGCTATGTACGAGCAGTACTTC
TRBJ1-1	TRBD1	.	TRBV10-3	CAISENRGTEAFF	TGTGCCATCAGTGAGAACAGGGGGACTGAAGCTTTCTTT
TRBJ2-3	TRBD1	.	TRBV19	CASSIRTGGASDTQYF	TGTGCCAGTAGTATTCGGACAGGGGGCGCATCGGATACGCAGTATTTT
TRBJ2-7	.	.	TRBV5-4	CASSLGNHLGAYEQYF	TGTGCCAGCAGCCTGGGGAACCATCTAGGGGCCTACGAGCAGTACTTC
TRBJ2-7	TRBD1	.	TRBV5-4	CASSSRDRSIYEQYF	TGTGCCAGCAGCTCCCGGGACAGGAGTATCTACGAGCAGTACTTC
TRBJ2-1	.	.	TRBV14	CASSQDLGGEQFF	TGTGCCAGCAGCCAAGACCTAGGGGGTGAGCAGTTCTTC
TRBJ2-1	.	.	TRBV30	CAWRKGNEQFF	TGTGCCTGGAGGAAGGGGAATGAGCAGTTCTTC
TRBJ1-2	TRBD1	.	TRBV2	CASSNPGQGDYGYTF	TGTGCCAGCAGCAACCCGGGACAGGGGGACTATGGCTACACCTTC
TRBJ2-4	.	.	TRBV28	CASSLGLLAKNIQYF	TGTGCCAGCAGTTTAGGTCTATTAGCCAAAAACATTCAGTACTTC
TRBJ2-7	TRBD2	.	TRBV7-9	CASSPSGNEQYF	TGTGCCAGCAGCCCTAGCGGGAACGAGCAGTACTTC
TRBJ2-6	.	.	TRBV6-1	CASSVSASAQSRANVLTF	TGTGCCAGCAGTGTAAGTGCCTCTGCACAAAGTCGGGCCAACGTCCTGACTTTC